The 17 T cell receptor beta chains given below trace back to one sample, sequenced in a study of cytomegalovirus exposure and HLA in healthy donors. PCR was performed using 60 Vbeta and 13 Jbeta primers. Only in-frame clones appear in the TCRdb table, and some are missing; sequencing was by immunoSEQ multiplex PCR. The data contain roughly 140,000 clones, nearly 80% of them seen just once; the ten biggest clones take up about 0.62%. The sequenced sample consisted of PBMCs. The receptors originated from a male donor in good health and CMV-seronegative.

The chain links TRBV19 to TRBJ2-1, with 9 bases that match TRBD1. CDR1 and CDR2 from the germline V gene are LNHDA and SQIVND (reference sequence). Germline trimming cut 3 bases from V and 4 bases from J; bases unmatched to any gene: 4. This CDR3 contains 15 residues. The DNA for the CDR3 is TGTGCCAGTAGTATCGGACAGGGGATGTACAATGAGCAGTTCTTC. The encoded protein is CASSIGQGMYNEQFF.

This chain links TRBV27 with TRBJ1-2, with TRBD1 as a possible D gene (5 bases). Germline assignment: CDR1 MNHEY and CDR2 SMNVEV (reference sequence). There are 13 residues in the CDR3. V gave up 5 bases and J gave up 5 bases, with 12 bases separating them. Written as DNA, the CDR3 is TGTGCCAGCAGTCCCCAGGGTTTTTATGGCTACACCTTC. It specifies CASSPQGFYGYTF.

The chain carries TRBV5-4 and TRBJ2-1; 12 nucleotides agree with TRBD2. V was clipped by 0 bases and J by 1 base; unmatched bases: 5. CDR1 and CDR2 from the germline V gene are SGHNT and YYREEE (reference sequence). This CDR3 is 18 amino acids long. CDR3 nucleotides: TGTGCCAGCAGCTTGGCTGCCCTAGCGGGAGGGTCCTACAATGAGCAGTTCTTC. Protein sequence: CASSLAALAGGSYNEQFF. Looking up the rest from reference TRBV5-4 and TRBJ2-1 gives the full variable domain: ETGVTQSPTHLIKTRGQQVTLRCSSQSGHNTVSWYQQALGQGPQFIFQYYREEENGRGNFPPRFSGLQFPNYSSELNVNALELDDSALYLCASSLAALAGGSYNEQFFGPGTRLTVL.

This sequence joins TRBV5-1 and TRBJ1-2, with 7 nucleotides matching TRBD1. After removal of 4 bases from V and 4 bases from J, the junction contained 10 bases not matched to a gene. This CDR3 spans 15 amino acids. Germline loops: CDR1 SGHRS, CDR2 YFSETQ. The DNA of the CDR3 is TGCGCCAGCAGCATTGGTGACAGGGTAGGCTATGGCTACACCTTC. Its protein product is CASSIGDRVGYGYTF.

The chain links TRBV30 to TRBJ2-1, with 11 nucleotides matching TRBD2. CDR3 length equals 20 residues. V dropped 0 bases and J dropped 1; count of bases not matched to a gene: 14. Looked up from germline, CDR1 is GTSNPN and CDR2 is SVGIG (reference sequence). The CDR3 DNA is TGTGCCTGGAGTGTTCGAGGTAGCGGGAGGGCCGGGAGGTCCTACAATGAGCAGTTCTTC. Encoded protein: CAWSVRGSGRAGRSYNEQFF.

CDR3 DNA sequence: TGTGCCAGCAGCCCGGGGGATTATGGCTACACCTTC. It is translated as CASSPGDYGYTF. V and J are TRBV5-6 and TRBJ1-2; possible D gene TRBD1, 5 bases. CDR1 is SGHDT and CDR2 is YYEEEE in the germline V gene. V was cut by 4 bases and J by 5 bases, with 9 bases left in between. There are 12 residues in the CDR3.

The V call is TRBV15, the J call TRBJ2-1, with TRBD2 matching over 11 bases. The ends lost 1 base at V and 9 bases at J; junction bases unmatched: 5. Germline CDR1 is LNHNV and CDR2 is YYDKDF (reference sequence). This CDR3 has 15 residues. DNA of the CDR3: TGTGCCACCAGCAGAGGAGGTAGCGGGAGGGGTGAGCAGTTCTTC. It encodes CATSRGGSGRGEQFF.

The V gene is TRBV7-3, the J gene TRBJ2-3; D is undetermined. Germline loops: CDR1 SGHTA, CDR2 FQGTGA. The ends were cut back, 3 bases at V and 6 bases at J, with 10 bases in the middle. This CDR3 has 13 amino acids. For the CDR3, the DNA is TGTGCCAGCAGCTTGGCGACCGGGGATACGCAGTATTTT. This encodes CASSLATGDTQYF.

The gene calls are TRBV7-9 and TRBJ1-2; TRBD1 agrees at 11 bases. Losses at the gene ends were 3 bases for V and 13 bases for J; bases not matched to a gene: 4. Germline V lookup: CDR1 SEHNR, CDR2 FQNEAQ (reference sequence). The CDR3 length is 12 residues. The CDR3 nucleotides read TGTGCCAGCAGCTTGGACAGGGGGCGCCCCACCTTC. Its protein product is CASSLDRGRPTF.

This chain connects TRBV9 to TRBJ2-1; 10 bases align to TRBD1. CDR1 and CDR2 from the germline V gene are SGDLS and YYNGEE. The CDR3 is made up of 15 amino acids. The trim removed 1 base at V and 7 bases at J, leaving 5 bases unmatched. CDR3 protein: CASSVLGQGLNEQFF. The CDR3 coding sequence is TGTGCCAGCAGCGTACTGGGACAGGGGTTAAATGAGCAGTTCTTC.

The chain is built from TRBV27 and TRBJ2-3; D remains unclear. Per the germline V gene, CDR1 is MNHEY and CDR2 is SMNVEV (reference sequence). The V gene lost 0 bases and the J gene lost 4 bases, with 5 bases spanning the gap. The CDR3 consists of 13 residues. The CDR3 sequence: CASSLSRPDTQYF. In nucleotides, the CDR3 is TGTGCCAGCAGTTTATCGAGGCCAGATACGCAGTATTTT.

The gene calls are TRBV19 and TRBJ1-5, with 8 bases matching TRBD1. The CDR3 totals 15 residues. Per the germline V gene, CDR1 is LNHDA and CDR2 is SQIVND (reference sequence). V was clipped by 4 bases and J by 6 bases; unmatched bases: 8. DNA of the CDR3: TGTGCCAGTAGTACAGGACAGGGAGGGAGTCAGCCCCAGCATTTT. It yields the protein CASSTGQGGSQPQHF.

V is TRBV18 and J is TRBJ1-1; 9 nucleotides align to TRBD1. The ends lost 1 base at V and 4 bases at J; junction bases unmatched: 1. The CDR3 extends over 14 amino acids. Germline V gene sequence: CDR1 KGHSH, CDR2 LQKENI. As DNA, the CDR3 is TGTGCCAGCTCACCACTGGGACAGGGCACTGAAGCTTTCTTT. This translates into CASSPLGQGTEAFF.

This clone was recorded only once. The chain couples TRBV6-4 to TRBJ2-1, with TRBD1 as a possible D gene (6 bases). V gave up 5 bases and J gave up 7 bases, with 15 bases separating them. Germline CDR1 and CDR2: MRHNA and SNTAGT. The CDR3 is 14 residues long. This CDR3 is CASSLSATGNEQFF. CDR3 DNA sequence: TGTGCCAGCAGTTTATCAGCTACAGGGAATGAGCAGTTCTTC.

The chain combines TRBV6-5 with TRBJ1-5; D might be TRBD1 (6 bases). V was pared by 10 bases and J by 1 base, with 11 bases between. There are 13 residues in the CDR3. The germline V gene has CDR1 MNHEY and CDR2 SVGAGI. DNA of the CDR3: TGTGCCACCCGTCAGGGGAGCAATCAGCCCCAGCATTTT. Translated: CATRQGSNQPQHF.

This chain connects TRBV9 to TRBJ2-7, with D perhaps matching TRBD2 (6 bases). CDR1 and CDR2 (germline): SGDLS, YYNGEE. CDR3 length equals 12 residues. Deletions cut 3 bases from V and 3 bases from J, with 7 bases between. The DNA for the CDR3 is TGTGCCAGCAGCGCCGGGGGCTACGAGCAGTACTTC. Translating gives CASSAGGYEQYF. The whole variable domain, remainder taken from reference TRBV9 and TRBJ2-7, is DSGVTQTPKHLITATGQRVTLRCSPRSGDLSVYWYQQSLDQGLQFLIQYYNGEERAKGNILERFSAQQFPDLHSELNLSSLELGDSALYFCASSAGGYEQYFGPGTRLTVT.

The chain carries TRBV7-2 and TRBJ2-1; D is uncertain. V gave up 1 base and J gave up 2 bases, with 9 bases separating them. Germline lookup yields CDR1 SGHTA and CDR2 FQGNSA. This CDR3 has 15 amino acids. CDR3 protein: CASSLGQATYNEQFF. The CDR3 nucleotides are TGTGCCAGCAGCTTAGGGCAGGCGACCTACAATGAGCAGTTCTTC.